The T cell receptor (beta chain) described here comes from a study of blood T cell repertoires in COVID-19 (dated by TCRdb to 2018 to 2021). Notes on the research overall: Samples covering the acute and convalescent phases of COVID-19 were provided by collaborators in the United States, Italy and Spain. The prospective study material was composed of cDNA or gDNA derived from T cells, B-cell-depleted T cells, or PBMCs. The dataset comprised deeply sampled blood TCRbeta repertoires from subjects exposed to, actively infected with, or recovered from COVID-19. The repertoires were released in a freely available public database intended as a resource for research on the immune response to SARS-CoV-2. Samples came from the ongoing ImmuneRACE study (first 160 participants) plus 1,254 subjects from 6 global collaborators. Sample metadata almost always included a de-identified subject ID, COVID-19 status, age in years and sex. Where HLA class I and class II types were available, the types were taken from metadata supplied by the sample provider, not from assay-based typing. Results and caveats for the whole study, not just this receptor: The amount of clinical and demographic metadata varied by source and participant and was provided uncurated.

Remarks on this clone: Its antigen remains undetermined. No quality values exist for individual bases; no much larger clone is one base distant.

The CDR3 goes from the cysteine to the phenylalanine over 14 residues. Of all the DNA, just the CDR3 is kept, 42 bases in frame from base 1. In the germline V gene, CDR1 corresponds to SGHRS and CDR2 to YFSETQ. Cut back by 2 bases and 5 bases, the V and J ends lie 14 bases apart. The immunoSEQ Assay, a bias-controlled multiplex PCR, was used to amplify TCRbeta CDR3 regions from genomic DNA. As for the authors' bioinformatics: The number of nucleated cells in each sample was estimated by amplification of reference gene primers within the assay. To quantify the absolute abundance of each unique TCRbeta CDR3 rearrangement, sequence reads were collapsed and filtered. For each sample, productive Simpson clonality was calculated as the square root of Simpson's diversity index across productive rearrangements. Not all clones reach the TCRdb copy of this immuneACCESS table, which keeps in-frame sequences only. Checked studies attribute under half of the gap to unresolved V genes and leave the rest unexplained. D and trimming were read from the DNA, whereas the V and J calls and clone size are those reported in that table. The sample includes 150,000 to 170,000 clones, with around 83% observed a single time. The ten top clones hold 8.3% of the sample.

One collaborating source in Seattle enrolled patients while the patients were actively infected and followed the patients over time throughout the course of disease. Whole blood was collected in K2EDTA tubes by collaborating institutions according to the institutions' own protocols. For TCRbeta analysis, collaborators shipped samples in one of three forms: frozen whole blood, isolated PBMCs, or DNA extracted from either of those sample types. Here the chain combines TRBV5-1 and TRBJ2-7; tentative D gene TRBD1, with 6 bases matching. The sample consisted of peripheral blood. The source of this sequence is a woman aged 60-70 years with COVID-19, enrolled during active disease. The nucleotide sequence reads as follows: TGCGCCAGCAGCTTAAATACAGGGAAAAACGAGCAGTACTTC. This encodes CASSLNTGKNEQYF.